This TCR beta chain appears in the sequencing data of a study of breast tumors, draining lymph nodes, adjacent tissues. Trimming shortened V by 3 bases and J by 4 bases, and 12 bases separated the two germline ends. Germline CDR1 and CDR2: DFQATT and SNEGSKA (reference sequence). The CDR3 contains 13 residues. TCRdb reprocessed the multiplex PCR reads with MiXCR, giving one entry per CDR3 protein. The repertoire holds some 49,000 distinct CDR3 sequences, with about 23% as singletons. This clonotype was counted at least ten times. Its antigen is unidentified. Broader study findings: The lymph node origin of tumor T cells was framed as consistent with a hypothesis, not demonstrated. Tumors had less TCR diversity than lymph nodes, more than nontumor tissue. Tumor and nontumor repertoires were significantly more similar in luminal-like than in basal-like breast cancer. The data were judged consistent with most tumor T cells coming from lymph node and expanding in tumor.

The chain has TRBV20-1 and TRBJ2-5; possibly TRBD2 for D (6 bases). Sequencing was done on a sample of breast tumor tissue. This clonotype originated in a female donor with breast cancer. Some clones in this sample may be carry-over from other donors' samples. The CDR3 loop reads CSASQLAGETQYF. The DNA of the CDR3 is TGCAGTGCTAGTCAACTAGCTGGAGAGACCCAGTACTTC.